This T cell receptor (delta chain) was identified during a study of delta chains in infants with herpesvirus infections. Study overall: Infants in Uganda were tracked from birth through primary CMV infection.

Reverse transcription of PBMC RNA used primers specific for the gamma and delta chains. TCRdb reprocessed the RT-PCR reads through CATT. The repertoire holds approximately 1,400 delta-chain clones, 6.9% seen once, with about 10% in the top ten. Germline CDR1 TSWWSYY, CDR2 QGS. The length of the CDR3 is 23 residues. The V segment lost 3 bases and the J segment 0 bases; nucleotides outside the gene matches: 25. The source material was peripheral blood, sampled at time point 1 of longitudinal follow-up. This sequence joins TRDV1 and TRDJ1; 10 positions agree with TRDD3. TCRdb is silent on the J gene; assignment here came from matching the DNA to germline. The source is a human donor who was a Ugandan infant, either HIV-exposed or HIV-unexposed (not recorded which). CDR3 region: CALGDRGFLRGTGGSPYTDKLIF. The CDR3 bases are TGTGCTCTTGGGGACCGGGGCTTCCTACGTGGTACTGGGGGATCCCCGTACACCGATAAACTCATCTTT.